This record looks at one T cell receptor beta chain sequence and its context. Its antigen remains unknown. This sample is part of a study of chemoradiotherapy in HPV16-positive cancers. Using immunoSEQ multiplex PCR, the repertoire was profiled, and TCRdb retains in-frame clones only, with some absent. The table has roughly 19,000 clones, approximately 84% seen once. Study findings and constraints: Non-HPV-specific T cells did not expand in tumors during treatment, whereas candidate HPV-specific clones and E7-related motifs did.

The sequences come from blood, collected from a patient who underwent chemoradiotherapy. The source of this sequence is a human donor with HPV-associated anogenital cancer.

The CDR3 here is CASSPRLAGDYEQYF. CDR3 in DNA: TGTGCCAGCAGCCCCCGACTAGCGGGTGACTACGAGCAGTACTTC. This chain joins TRBV7-8 and TRBJ2-7; TRBD2 agrees at 10 bases. The CDR3 has 15 amino acids. From germline, CDR1 is SGHVS and CDR2 FQNEAQ. With 5 bases clipped from V and 3 bases from J, the junction kept 7 bases outside the gene matches.